The entry below gives a single T cell receptor (beta chain) sequence along with its context. V was clipped by 3 bases and J by 4 bases; unmatched bases: 9. CDR1 and CDR2 from the germline V gene are SGDLS and YYNGEE. This CDR3 has 15 residues. The sample belongs to a study of OX40 agonist ivuxolimab in advanced cancers. Study in general: Dose-escalation patients were diagnosed with hepatocellular carcinoma, melanoma, renal cell cancer or head and neck cancer. Partial responses, seen in three patients, involved one hepatocellular carcinoma and two cutaneous melanomas.

Here immunoSEQ multiplex PCR was the method, and the copy in TCRdb shows in-frame clones only, minus some. The repertoire holds 15,000 to 20,000 clones, with around three quarters as singletons. Material: CD4+ or CD8+ T cells sorted from blood, obtained in a trial of the OX40 agonist ivuxolimab. This TCR was recovered from an adult with an advanced solid tumor such as melanoma, head and neck, liver or kidney cancer. This chain links TRBV9 with TRBJ1-1; 7 nucleotides line up with TRBD1. CDR3 coding DNA: TGTGCCAGCAGCGCCCTCAGGGGGGGTAGCACTGAAGCTTTCTTT. Translated, it gives CASSALRGGSTEAFF.